The sequence of this T cell receptor beta chain was determined in a study of Tregs in tolerant kidney transplant recipients. Notes on the study in general: Nucleotide sequences could not be compared across some patients' samples due to primer changes.

Related graft donors supplied nonmyeloablative bone marrow transplants, and mixed chimerism was transient. Unstimulated Tregs (CD4+CD25+CD127-) and CD4+CD25- non-Tregs were sorted from PBMCs. The data were produced by immunoSEQ multiplex PCR, yet TCRdb's version contains in-frame clones alone and is incomplete. The sample lists tens of thousands of clones, approximately 94% occurring once. In the case of this clone: What it binds is not known.

Trimming stripped 4 bases from V and 7 bases from J, with 13 bases between. CDR1 SGHAT and CDR2 FQNNGV come from the germline V gene. The CDR3 has 13 residues. The clonotype comes from a human patient who received a combined kidney and bone marrow transplant. A subset of T cells may come from the graft donor. The source was CD4+ T cells from blood (PBMCs), collected 12 months after the transplant. The V gene is TRBV11-2, the J gene TRBJ1-2; a possible D gene is TRBD1 (6 bases). CDR3 sequence: CASSSGQTGGYTF. CDR3 nucleotides: TGTGCCAGCAGCTCAGGACAGACGGGTGGCTACACCTTC.